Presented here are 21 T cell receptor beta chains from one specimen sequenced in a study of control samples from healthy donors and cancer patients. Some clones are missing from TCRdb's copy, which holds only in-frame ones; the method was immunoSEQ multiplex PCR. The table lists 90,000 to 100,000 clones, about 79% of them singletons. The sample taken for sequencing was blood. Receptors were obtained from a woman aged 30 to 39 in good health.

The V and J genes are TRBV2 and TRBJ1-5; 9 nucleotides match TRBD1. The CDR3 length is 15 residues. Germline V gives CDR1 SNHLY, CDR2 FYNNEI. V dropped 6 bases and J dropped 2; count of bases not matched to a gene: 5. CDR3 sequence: CASSGDRAGNQPQHF. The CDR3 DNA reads TGTGCCAGCAGCGGGGACAGGGCTGGCAATCAGCCCCAGCATTTT. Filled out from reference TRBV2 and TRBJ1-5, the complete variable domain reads EPEVTQTPSHQVTQMGQEVILRCVPISNHLYFYWYRQILGQKVEFLVSFYNNEISEKSEIFDDQFSVERPDGSNFTLKIRSTKLEDSAMYFCASSGDRAGNQPQHFGDGTRLSIL.

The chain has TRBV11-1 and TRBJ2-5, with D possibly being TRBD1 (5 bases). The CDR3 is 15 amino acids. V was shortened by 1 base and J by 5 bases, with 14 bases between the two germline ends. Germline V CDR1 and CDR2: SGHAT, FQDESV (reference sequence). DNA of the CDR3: TGTGCCAGCAGCTTAGAGCTTCAGGGCAAGGAGACCCAGTACTTC. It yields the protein CASSLELQGKETQYF.

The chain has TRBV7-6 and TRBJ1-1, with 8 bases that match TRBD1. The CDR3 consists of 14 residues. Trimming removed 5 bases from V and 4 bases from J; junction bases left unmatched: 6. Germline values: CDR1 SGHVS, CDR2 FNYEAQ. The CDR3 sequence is CASSAGTGGTEAFF. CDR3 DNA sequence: TGTGCCAGCAGCGCAGGGACAGGCGGCACTGAAGCTTTCTTT. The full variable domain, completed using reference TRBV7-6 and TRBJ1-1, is GAGVSQSPRYKVTKRGQDVALRCDPISGHVSLYWYRQALGQGPEFLTYFNYEAQQDKSGLPNDRFSAERPEGSISTLTIQRTEQRDSAMYRCASSAGTGGTEAFFGQGTRLTVV.

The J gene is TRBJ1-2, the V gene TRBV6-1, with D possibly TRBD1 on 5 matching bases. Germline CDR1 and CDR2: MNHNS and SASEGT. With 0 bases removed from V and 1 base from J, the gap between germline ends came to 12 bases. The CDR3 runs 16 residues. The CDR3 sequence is CASSEAGAGVNYGYTF. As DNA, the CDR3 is TGTGCCAGCAGTGAAGCAGGGGCGGGGGTTAACTATGGCTACACCTTC.

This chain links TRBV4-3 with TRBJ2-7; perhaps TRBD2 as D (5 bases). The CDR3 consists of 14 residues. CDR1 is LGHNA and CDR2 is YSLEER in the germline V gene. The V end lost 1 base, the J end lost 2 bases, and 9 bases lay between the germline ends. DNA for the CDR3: TGCGCCAGCAGCCAAGGGCACGGGGCCTACGAGCAGTACTTC. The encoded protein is CASSQGHGAYEQYF.

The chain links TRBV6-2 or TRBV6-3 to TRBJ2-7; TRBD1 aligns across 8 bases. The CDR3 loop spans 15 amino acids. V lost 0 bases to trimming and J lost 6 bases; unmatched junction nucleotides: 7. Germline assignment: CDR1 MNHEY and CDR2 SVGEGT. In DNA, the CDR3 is TGTGCCAGCAGTTACTCGAATGCCAGGGGGCTCGAGCAGTACTTC. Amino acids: CASSYSNARGLEQYF.

CDR3: CASSQNQTGNGNTIYF. The CDR3 nucleotides are TGCGCCAGCAGTCAAAACCAAACAGGGAACGGAAACACCATATATTTT. The genes are TRBV23-1 and TRBJ1-3; TRBD1 might be the D (6 bases). TRBV23-1 is filed as an ORF, its function uncertain. This CDR3 is built from 16 residues. The ends were cut back, 2 bases at V and 4 bases at J, with 15 bases in the middle.

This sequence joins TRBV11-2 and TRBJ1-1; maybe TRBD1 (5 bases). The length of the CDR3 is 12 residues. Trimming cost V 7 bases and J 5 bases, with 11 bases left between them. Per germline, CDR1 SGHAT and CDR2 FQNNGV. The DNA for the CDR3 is TGTGCCAGCAAGAAAGGGGAGACTGAAGCTTTCTTT. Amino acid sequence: CASKKGETEAFF.

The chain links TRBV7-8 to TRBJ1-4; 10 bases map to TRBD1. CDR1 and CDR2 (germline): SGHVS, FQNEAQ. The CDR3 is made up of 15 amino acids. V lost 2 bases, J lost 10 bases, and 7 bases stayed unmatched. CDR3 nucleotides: TGTGCCAGCAGCTTATGGGGACAGGGGAACCGAAAACTGTTTTTT. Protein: CASSLWGQGNRKLFF.

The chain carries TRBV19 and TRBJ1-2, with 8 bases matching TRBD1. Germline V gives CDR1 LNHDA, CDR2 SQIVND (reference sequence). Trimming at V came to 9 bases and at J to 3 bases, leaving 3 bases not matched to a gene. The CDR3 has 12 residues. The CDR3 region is CARTGDDYGYTF. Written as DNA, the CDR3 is TGTGCCAGGACAGGGGATGACTATGGCTACACCTTC.

Here the CDR3 DNA reads TGTGCCAGCAGTCTCGGGCAGCCCCAGCATTTT. Encoded protein: CASSLGQPQHF. The chain has TRBV2 and TRBJ1-5; D is unresolved. With 5 bases removed from V and 7 bases from J, the gap between germline ends came to 6 bases. Germline V CDR1 and CDR2: SNHLY, FYNNEI. CDR3 length: 11 amino acids.

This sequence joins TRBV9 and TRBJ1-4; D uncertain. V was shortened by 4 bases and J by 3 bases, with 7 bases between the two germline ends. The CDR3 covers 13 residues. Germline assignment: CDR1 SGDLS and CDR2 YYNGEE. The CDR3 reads CASSRGANEKLFF. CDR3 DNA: TGTGCCAGCAGCCGGGGAGCTAATGAAAAACTGTTTTTT.

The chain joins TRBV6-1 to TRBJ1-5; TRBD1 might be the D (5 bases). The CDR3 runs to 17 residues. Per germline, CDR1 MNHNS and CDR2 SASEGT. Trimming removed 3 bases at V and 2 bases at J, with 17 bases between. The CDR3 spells CASSEGVSGSRNQPQHF. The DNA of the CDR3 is TGTGCCAGCAGTGAGGGGGTATCAGGTTCCCGCAATCAGCCCCAGCATTTT.

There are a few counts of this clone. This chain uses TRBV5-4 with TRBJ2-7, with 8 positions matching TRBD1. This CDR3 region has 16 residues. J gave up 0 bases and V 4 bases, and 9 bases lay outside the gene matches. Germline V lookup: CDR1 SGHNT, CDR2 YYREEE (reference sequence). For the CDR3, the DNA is TGTGCCAGCAGCGAGAGGACAGGGTCGATCTCCTACGAGCAGTACTTC. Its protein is CASSERTGSISYEQYF. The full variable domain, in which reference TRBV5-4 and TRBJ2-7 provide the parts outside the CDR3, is ETGVTQSPTHLIKTRGQQVTLRCSSQSGHNTVSWYQQALGQGPQFIFQYYREEENGRGNFPPRFSGLQFPNYSSELNVNALELDDSALYLCASSERTGSISYEQYFGPGTRLTVT.

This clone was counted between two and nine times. This CDR3 is CASSSGGNTEAFF. CDR3 bases: TGTGCCAGCAGTTCGGGGGGGAACACTGAAGCTTTCTTT. The chain is built from TRBV6-2 or TRBV6-3 and TRBJ1-1; maybe TRBD1 (5 bases). Germline assignment: CDR1 MNHEY and CDR2 SVGEGT. The V end lost 4 bases, the J end lost 1 base, and 7 bases lay between the germline ends. There are 13 residues in the CDR3.

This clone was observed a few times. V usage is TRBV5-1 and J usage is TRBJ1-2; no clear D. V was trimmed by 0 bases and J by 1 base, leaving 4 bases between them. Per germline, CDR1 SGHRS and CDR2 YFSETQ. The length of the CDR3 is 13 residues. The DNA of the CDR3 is TGCGCCAGCAGCTTGGGCAGTAACTATGGCTACACCTTC. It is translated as CASSLGSNYGYTF.

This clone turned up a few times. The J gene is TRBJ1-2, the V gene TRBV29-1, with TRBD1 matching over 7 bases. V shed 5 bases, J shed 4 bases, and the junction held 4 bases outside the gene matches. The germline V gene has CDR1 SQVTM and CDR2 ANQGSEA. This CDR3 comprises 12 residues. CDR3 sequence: CSVRQGPYGYTF. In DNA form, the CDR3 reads TGCAGCGTTCGACAGGGCCCCTATGGCTACACCTTC.

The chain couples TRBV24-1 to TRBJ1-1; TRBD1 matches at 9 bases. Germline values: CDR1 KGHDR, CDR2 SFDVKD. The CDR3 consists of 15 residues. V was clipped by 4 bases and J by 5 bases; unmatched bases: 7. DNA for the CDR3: TGTGCCACCAGTGAGCCTGACAGGGGGGGAACTGAAGCTTTCTTT. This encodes CATSEPDRGGTEAFF.

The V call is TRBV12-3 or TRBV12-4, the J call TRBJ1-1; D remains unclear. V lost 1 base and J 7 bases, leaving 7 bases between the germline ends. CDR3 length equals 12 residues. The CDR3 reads CASSLVLREAFF. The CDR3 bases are TGTGCCAGCAGTTTAGTTCTCCGTGAAGCTTTCTTT.

The CDR3 sequence: CASSPPGQGNTIYF. The CDR3 bases are TGTGCCAGCAGCCCGCCGGGACAGGGAAACACCATATATTTT. The V call is TRBV7-9, the J call TRBJ1-3, with 7 bases identical to TRBD1. This CDR3 spans 14 amino acids. Germline V gene lookup returns CDR1 SEHNR and CDR2 FQNEAQ (reference sequence). Germline trimming cut 5 bases from V and 4 bases from J; bases unmatched to any gene: 5.

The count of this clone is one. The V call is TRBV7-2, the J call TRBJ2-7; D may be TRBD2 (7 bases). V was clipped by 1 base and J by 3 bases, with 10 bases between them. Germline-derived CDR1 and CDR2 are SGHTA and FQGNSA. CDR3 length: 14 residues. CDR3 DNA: TGTGCCAGCAGCTTAGGGGGAGGGGGCTACGAGCAGTACTTC. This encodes CASSLGGGGYEQYF.